A single sample gave rise to the 6 T cell receptor delta chains below, sequenced in a study of γδ T cells in repeated Plasmodium falciparum infection. Bulk repertoires came from Vgamma9/Vdelta2+ or Vdelta2-negative gammadelta T cells flow-sorted from PBMC. TCRdb re-called clones from the multiplex PCR reads via CATT. Found here are roughly 93,000 delta-chain clones, 1.4% of them singletons; the top ten hold under 9.5%. Sequenced input: gamma-delta T cells from blood. The receptors were sampled from a pool of human donors (malaria-infected and uninfected, not separated).

This clone was recorded a few times. A read error is likely here: a far larger clone is one base away. This sample includes further DNA sequences coding for the same CDR3. The chain joins TRDV1 to TRDJ1; D unclear. The V and J ends lost 3 bases and 0 bases respectively, with 8 bases between them. CDR1 and CDR2 (germline): TSWWSYY, QGS. The CDR3 spans 14 residues. The CDR3 DNA reads as TGTGCTCTTGGGGAGCTAGGTTACACCGATAAACTCATCTTT. It codes for CALGELGYTDKLIF.

As regards this clone: TCRdb's listed protein matches a much larger clone and diverges from this DNA's translation at residue 19, likely through a read error; the protein shown comes from the DNA. The V gene is TRDV2; the J gene was not called; the DNA was not compared with TRDD3, the D call given in the table. This CDR3 comprises 21 residues. Germline V gene data show CDR1 as GEAIGNYY and CDR2 as EKD. CDR3 coding DNA: TGTGCCTGTGACACCGTGAAGGCTAGTCCTGGGGGATACAAAGAAACCGATAAACGCATCTTT. This translates into CACDTVKASPGGYKETDKRIF.

To note about this clone: The amino acid sequence in TCRdb belongs to a much larger clone and departs from this DNA's translation at residue 10, likely a sequencing read error; the sequence shown is translated from the DNA. This chain links TRDV2 with TRDJ1; TRDD3 aligns across 10 bases. V lost 3 bases to trimming and J lost 0 bases; unmatched junction nucleotides: 9. Germline CDR1 and CDR2: GEAIGNYY and EKD. The CDR3 extends over 17 amino acids. The CDR3 DNA is TGTGCCTGTGACTCATTACTGGGGGATCCGTACACCGATAAACTCATCTTT. It codes for CACDSLLGDPYTDKLIF.

In the case of this clone: TCRdb assigns this DNA the protein of a much larger clone, which departs from its translation at residue 14; this likely reflects a read error, and the protein shown comes from translating the DNA. The chain uses TRDV2 and TRDJ1; 7 bases align to TRDD3. TCRdb supplies no J gene; here it was assigned by aligning the nucleotide sequence to germline. This CDR3 spans 18 amino acids. The germline V gene has CDR1 GEAIGNYY and CDR2 EKD. The CDR3 coding sequence is TGTGCCTGTGACATAATACGTACTGGGGTCCCGTACACCAATAAACTCATCTTT. It codes for CACDIIRTGVPYTNKLIF.

This clone was picked up a small number of times. The junction and the germline gene differ at one end; a read error may be behind it. CDR3 region: CALGEYLSPIRKLTLGVADELIF. The CDR3 DNA reads as TGTGCTCTTGGTGAATATCTTTCCCCGATTAGGAAACTCACTCTGGGGGTCGCCGATGAACTCATCTTT. The genes are TRDV1 and TRDJ1, with 7 nucleotides matching TRDD3. Germline loops: CDR1 TSWWSYY, CDR2 QGS. This CDR3 spans 23 amino acids.

As regards this clone: This likely came from a read error, as a far larger clone is one base away. This CDR3 is also generated by other DNA sequences in the sample. This chain uses TRDV2 with TRDJ1; tentatively, D is TRDD3 (5 bases). No J segment appears in TCRdb, so it was assigned here by matching the sequence to germline. Trimming stripped 0 bases from V and 0 bases from J, with 19 bases between. This CDR3 contains 18 residues. Germline CDR1 is GEAIGNYY and CDR2 is EKD. CDR3 sequence: CACDTVALGLGYTDKLIF. DNA for the CDR3: TGTGCCTGTGACACCGTGGCGCTGGGACTAGGCTACACCGATAAACTCATCTTT.